These 5 T cell receptor beta chains were all obtained from the same sample, sequenced in a study of siplizumab effects on memory and regulatory T cells. Profiled with immunoSEQ multiplex PCR; TCRdb holds only in-frame clones, not every one. The profile shows around 100,000 clones, roughly 94% of them singletons. The sample comprised Tregs sorted from blood. These TCRs come from a human donor in good health.

This clone was detected a few times. This chain links TRBV30 with TRBJ1-3; 9 positions match TRBD1. Losses at the gene ends were 2 bases for V and 2 bases for J; bases not matched to a gene: 4. CDR1 and CDR2 from the germline V gene are GTSNPN and SVGIG (reference sequence). The CDR3 extends over 15 amino acids. The chain's CDR3 is CAWSTTGGAGNTIYF. The CDR3 region has the DNA TGTGCCTGGAGTACGACAGGGGGGGCTGGAAACACCATATATTTT.

The V gene is TRBV18, the J gene TRBJ2-7, with 11 bases aligning to TRBD2. Germline CDR1 KGHSH, CDR2 LQKENI. The CDR3 length is 14 residues. Trimming took 6 bases from V and 5 from J; bases not matched to a gene: 6. The CDR3 DNA sequence: TGTGCCAGCTCGTCTAGCGGGAGGTTACACGAGCAGTACTTC. It yields the protein CASSSSGRLHEQYF.

The V and J genes are TRBV7-9 and TRBJ2-7; perhaps TRBD1 as D (5 bases). V dropped 5 bases and J dropped 3 bases, with 23 bases sitting between them. This CDR3 is 17 amino acids long. CDR1 is SEHNR, CDR2 FQNEAQ, per germline (reference sequence). Here the CDR3 reads CASSLDPAVRQLYEQYF. DNA for the CDR3: TGTGCCAGCAGCCTGGACCCCGCTGTACGACAGCTCTACGAGCAGTACTTC.

The rearrangement uses TRBV6-6 and TRBJ2-7, with TRBD2 as a possible D gene (5 bases). CDR1 is MNHNY, CDR2 SVGAGI, per germline (reference sequence). CDR3 length equals 15 residues. Deletions cut 2 bases from V and 5 bases from J, with 16 bases between. CDR3 sequence reads: CASSYDRGSLNEQYF. In nucleotides, the CDR3 is TGTGCCAGCAGTTACGACCGAGGGTCCCTAAACGAGCAGTACTTC.

The chain links TRBV5-1 to TRBJ1-4; 9 positions match TRBD1. The CDR3 extends over 14 amino acids. The ends lost 5 bases at V and 8 bases at J; junction bases unmatched: 7. CDR1 and CDR2 from the germline V gene are SGHRS and YFSETQ. In DNA, the CDR3 is TGCGCCAGCAGACAACAGGGGGCAGGGGAAAAACTGTTTTTT. It codes for CASRQQGAGEKLFF.